One sample yielded the 32 T cell receptor beta chains listed below, sequenced in a study of PD-1 blockade in classical Hodgkin lymphoma. TCRdb's table, derived via immunoSEQ multiplex PCR, lists solely in-frame clones and lacks some. Seen here are about 32,000 clones, approximately 90% observed once, and the top ten hold around 1.3%. As for time point: newly diagnosed, previously untreated cHL patient sample. CD4+ T cells were purified from thawed PBMCs by magnetic negative selection. The sequencing sample was made of CD4+ T cells from blood. These receptors all stem from a human donor with classical Hodgkin lymphoma.

The rearrangement joins TRBV5-1 to TRBJ2-5; D might be TRBD1 or TRBD2, each matching 5 bases. Trimming left V 7 bases short and J 1 base short, with 14 bases between. Germline-derived CDR1 and CDR2 are SGHRS and YFSETQ. The CDR3 is 14 amino acids. CDR3 in DNA: TGCGCCAGCCGCGAACCCGGGGCCCAAGAGACCCAGTACTTC. Protein sequence: CASREPGAQETQYF.

The V call is TRBV10-3, the J call TRBJ2-7; D uncertain. The V end lost 6 bases, the J end lost 0 bases, and 9 bases lay between the germline ends. Germline V gene lookup returns CDR1 ENHRY and CDR2 SYGVKD. The CDR3 is made up of 13 amino acids. The CDR3 sequence: CAIRSGSSYEQYF. The CDR3 nucleotides read TGTGCCATCAGATCGGGTTCCTCCTACGAGCAGTACTTC.

The rearrangement links TRBV11-2 to TRBJ2-2; perhaps TRBD2 as D (6 bases). The CDR3 has 17 residues. The germline V and J ends were trimmed by 3 bases and 1 base, with 15 bases remaining between them. Germline CDR1 reads SGHAT; CDR2 reads FQNNGV. The CDR3 reads CASSFRRGSGNTGELFF. CDR3 sequence (DNA): TGTGCCAGCAGCTTCCGCCGAGGTAGCGGGAACACCGGGGAGCTGTTTTTT.

The chain couples TRBV2 to TRBJ1-5; TRBD1 matches 8 bases. Germline values: CDR1 SNHLY, CDR2 FYNNEI. The ends lost 11 bases at V and 7 bases at J; junction bases unmatched: 10. This CDR3 spans 13 amino acids. The CDR3 nucleotides are TGTGCCTGGACGGACAGGGTCCAGCAGCCCCAGCATTTT. It translates to CAWTDRVQQPQHF. Variable domain in full (rest from reference TRBV2 and TRBJ1-5): EPEVTQTPSHQVTQMGQEVILRCVPISNHLYFYWYRQILGQKVEFLVSFYNNEISEKSEIFDDQFSVERPDGSNFTLKIRSTKLEDSAMYFCAWTDRVQQPQHFGDGTRLSIL.

This clone showed up just a few times. J is TRBJ1-1 and V is TRBV7-9; TRBD1 matches at 10 bases. CDR1 is SEHNR, CDR2 FQNEAQ, per germline (reference sequence). The CDR3 has 13 amino acids. The ends lost 5 bases at V and 10 bases at J; junction bases unmatched: 7. The DNA of the CDR3 is TGTGCCAGCAGCATACGACAGGGGGCCACAGCTTTCTTT. This translates into CASSIRQGATAFF.

This rearrangement joins TRBV7-8 to TRBJ2-7; D not resolved. Deletions cut 3 bases from V and 3 bases from J, with 3 bases between. The germline V gene has CDR1 SGHVS and CDR2 FQNEAQ. This CDR3 spans 11 amino acids. For the CDR3, the DNA is TGTGCCAGCAGCTTCCGCTACGAGCAGTACTTC. The encoded protein is CASSFRYEQYF.

The DNA of the CDR3 is TGTGCCAGCAGCCGGACTAGCTCCCCAGATACGCAGTATTTT. As protein: CASSRTSSPDTQYF. This chain connects TRBV5-6 to TRBJ2-3, with 8 positions matching TRBD2. There are 14 residues in the CDR3. V shed 4 bases and J 4 bases; nucleotides not matched to a gene: 5. CDR1 SGHDT and CDR2 YYEEEE come from the germline V gene. Using reference TRBV5-6 and TRBJ2-3 for the parts outside the CDR3, the full variable domain is DAGVTQSPTHLIKTRGQQVTLRCSPKSGHDTVSWYQQALGQGPQFIFQYYEEEERQRGNFPDRFSGHQFPNYSSELNVNALLLGDSALYLCASSRTSSPDTQYFGPGTRLTVL.

J is TRBJ2-7 and V is TRBV7-2, with unresolved D. The CDR3 is made up of 13 amino acids. The V gene lost 1 base and the J gene lost 4 bases, with 8 bases spanning the gap. The V gene's germline CDR1 is SGHTA and CDR2 FQGNSA. CDR3 nucleotides: TGTGCCAGCAGCTTAGTGCGCGGTTACGAGCAGTACTTC. Protein product: CASSLVRGYEQYF.

The rearrangement uses TRBV7-2 and TRBJ1-2; 9 nucleotides match TRBD1. Germline V gives CDR1 SGHTA, CDR2 FQGNSA. The CDR3 consists of 15 residues. V shed 5 bases and J 4 bases; nucleotides not matched to a gene: 8. CDR3 bases: TGTGCCAGCAGCAGTACAGGGGGCACAAGCTATGGCTACACCTTC. Translated: CASSSTGGTSYGYTF.

The rearrangement links TRBV28 to TRBJ2-3, with 16 bases aligning to TRBD2. V lost 5 bases and J lost 4; bases outside the gene matches: 9. Germline V gene data show CDR1 as MDHEN and CDR2 as SYDVKM. The CDR3 runs 18 residues. The CDR3 nucleotides read TGTGCCAGCAGTGCCGGGACTAGCGGGAGGGCCTCGGCAGATACGCAGTATTTT. Residues: CASSAGTSGRASADTQYF. Based on the CDR3 plus reference TRBV28 and TRBJ2-3, the full variable domain is DVKVTQSSRYLVKRTGEKVFLECVQDMDHENMFWYRQDPGLGLRLIYFSYDVKMKEKGDIPEGYSVSREKKERFSLILESASTNQTSMYLCASSAGTSGRASADTQYFGPGTRLTVL.

The chain recombines TRBV7-6 with TRBJ2-7; D may be TRBD2 (5 bases). Trimming removed 6 bases at V and 0 bases at J, with 12 bases between. This CDR3 region has 14 residues. Germline V gene data show CDR1 as SGHVS and CDR2 as FNYEAQ. Here the CDR3 DNA reads TGTGCCAGCAGTCGTGGCGGGCCCTCCTACGAGCAGTACTTC. Residues: CASSRGGPSYEQYF.

J is TRBJ2-2 and V is TRBV7-3, with 10 nucleotides matching TRBD2. Germline-derived CDR1 and CDR2 are SGHTA and FQGTGA. This CDR3 region has 19 residues. After removal of 5 bases from V and 0 bases from J, the junction contained 12 bases not matched to a gene. CDR3 in amino acids: CASSPILSGRAANTGELFF. CDR3 in DNA: TGTGCCAGCAGCCCAATACTAAGCGGGAGGGCCGCGAACACCGGGGAGCTGTTTTTT.

The rearrangement joins TRBV5-4 to TRBJ2-1; 11 bases are shared with TRBD2. Germline V lookup: CDR1 SGHNT, CDR2 YYREEE (reference sequence). This CDR3 spans 15 amino acids. With V trimmed by 3 bases and J by 8 bases, 7 bases remained unmatched. CDR3 DNA sequence: TGTGCCAGCAGCTCGCGACTAGCGGGAAACGATGAGCAGTTCTTC. It specifies CASSSRLAGNDEQFF. The whole variable domain, remainder taken from reference TRBV5-4 and TRBJ2-1, is ETGVTQSPTHLIKTRGQQVTLRCSSQSGHNTVSWYQQALGQGPQFIFQYYREEENGRGNFPPRFSGLQFPNYSSELNVNALELDDSALYLCASSSRLAGNDEQFFGPGTRLTVL.

This chain connects TRBV27 to TRBJ1-4; 7 bases are shared with TRBD1. The germline V gene encodes CDR1 MNHEY and CDR2 SMNVEV (reference sequence). This CDR3 has 14 amino acids. The J segment lost 8 bases and the V segment lost 4 bases, leaving 7 bases of the junction unmatched. The CDR3 DNA follows: TGTGCCAGCAGTTCGCCAGCAGGGGGGGAAAAACTGTTTTTT. Its protein is CASSSPAGGEKLFF.

The V and J genes are TRBV5-4 and TRBJ2-7; D is perhaps TRBD1 (6 bases). In germline, CDR1 is SGHNT, CDR2 YYREEE (reference sequence). Trimming removed 4 bases at V and 9 bases at J, with 29 bases between. The CDR3 runs 17 residues. In nucleotides, the CDR3 is TGTGCCAGCAGCCACGGATCAGGGGCGCGATCAGGTGAGGTGCAGTACGTC. The encoded protein is CASSHGSGARSGEVQYV.

The chain has TRBV7-9 and TRBJ1-2, with unresolved D. The CDR3 is 13 amino acids. V was trimmed by 1 base and J by 2 bases, leaving 5 bases between them. CDR1 is SEHNR, CDR2 FQNEAQ, per germline (reference sequence). For the CDR3, the DNA is TGTGCCAGCAGCTTAGTTAACAACTATGGCTACACCTTC. Translated: CASSLVNNYGYTF.

The gene calls are TRBV4-2 and TRBJ1-2, with 9 bases that match TRBD1. V lost 3 bases to trimming and J lost 7 bases; unmatched junction nucleotides: 6. The germline CDR1 and CDR2 sequences are LGHNA and YNFKEQ. The CDR3 sequence is 14 residues long. CDR3 DNA: TGTGCCAGCAGCCAGGGGGACAGGGAGTCTGGCTACACCTTC. As protein: CASSQGDRESGYTF.

The gene calls are TRBV5-4 and TRBJ2-3, with 9 bases fitting TRBD2. The ends lost 3 bases at V and 6 bases at J; junction bases unmatched: 5. From germline, CDR1 is SGHNT and CDR2 YYREEE (reference sequence). The CDR3 totals 14 residues. CDR3 sequence reads: CASSSAGGPDTQYF. CDR3 coding DNA: TGTGCCAGCAGCTCAGCGGGAGGCCCCGATACGCAGTATTTT.

The rearrangement uses TRBV9 and TRBJ1-4, with D maybe TRBD1 (6 bases). Trimming took off 4 bases at V and 8 bases at J, with 15 bases between the two ends. Germline assignment: CDR1 SGDLS and CDR2 YYNGEE. CDR3 length: 14 amino acids. The CDR3 protein is CASSFTGTGEKLFF. The CDR3 DNA is TGTGCCAGCAGCTTTACAGGAACAGGGGAAAAACTGTTTTTT.

J is TRBJ2-7 and V is TRBV21-1; the table's TRBD2 call for D was not verified on the DNA. TRBV21-1 constitutes a pseudogene. The CDR3 extends over 17 amino acids. CDR3 residues: CASSKTRHGMVSYEQYV. CDR3 sequence (DNA): TGTGCCAGCAGCAAAACCCGACACGGGATGGTCTCCTACGAGCAGTACGTC.

The gene calls are TRBV18 and TRBJ2-2; 8 positions match TRBD1. The ends lost 1 base at V and 4 bases at J; junction bases unmatched: 8. The CDR3 length is 17 residues. The germline V gene encodes CDR1 KGHSH and CDR2 LQKENI. CDR3 sequence: CASSPQGQGASTGELFF. The CDR3 DNA reads TGTGCCAGCTCACCACAAGGGCAGGGGGCTTCCACCGGGGAGCTGTTTTTT.

The gene calls are TRBV18 and TRBJ1-1; maybe TRBD1 (5 bases). Trimming took off 2 bases at V and 1 base at J, with 11 bases between the two ends. The CDR3 has 15 amino acids. CDR1 is KGHSH and CDR2 is LQKENI in the germline V gene. CDR3: CASSPGGGRNTEAFF. In nucleotides, the CDR3 is TGTGCCAGCTCACCAGGGGGGGGGAGGAACACTGAAGCTTTCTTT.

V is TRBV28 and J is TRBJ1-1; D gene uncertain. Germline loops: CDR1 MDHEN, CDR2 SYDVKM. The V and J ends lost 6 bases and 9 bases respectively, with 14 bases between them. The CDR3 is made up of 12 amino acids. This CDR3 is CASSQSLGKAFF. The DNA for the CDR3 is TGTGCCAGCAGCCAGTCGTTAGGGAAAGCTTTCTTT.

This sequence joins TRBV9 and TRBJ1-1; unclear D gene. The CDR3 runs 13 residues. CDR1 and CDR2 from the germline V gene are SGDLS and YYNGEE. V was pared by 0 bases and J by 5 bases, with 8 bases between. The CDR3: CASSVVLGTEAFF. The CDR3 DNA is TGTGCCAGCAGCGTAGTTCTGGGAACTGAAGCTTTCTTT.

The chain has TRBV7-9 and TRBJ2-7; D not resolved. V was cut by 1 base and J by 2 bases, with 12 bases left in between. CDR3 length: 15 residues. CDR1 SEHNR and CDR2 FQNEAQ come from the germline V gene (reference sequence). As DNA, the CDR3 is TGTGCCAGCAGCTTAGGGCCCCAGAGTACCTACGAGCAGTACTTC. This gives the protein CASSLGPQSTYEQYF.

The count of this clone is one. The rearrangement links TRBV20-1 to TRBJ2-7; D gene ambiguous. Germline lookup yields CDR1 DFQATT and CDR2 SNEGSKA (reference sequence). CDR3 length: 11 residues. The ends were cut back, 3 bases at V and 2 bases at J, with 5 bases in the middle. The chain's CDR3 is CSARRTYEQYF. CDR3 in DNA: TGCAGTGCTAGGCGGACCTACGAGCAGTACTTC.

This clone appeared once. The V call is TRBV5-8, the J call TRBJ2-7, with D perhaps given as TRBD1 or TRBD2 (7 bases each). The V and J ends lost 4 bases and 2 bases respectively, with 16 bases between them. The CDR3 length is 15 residues. The germline V gene encodes CDR1 SGHTS and CDR2 YDEGEE. For the CDR3, the DNA is TGTGCCAGCAGCCGGGGGGACAGCCTAACCTACGAGCAGTACTTC. Its translation: CASSRGDSLTYEQYF.

The chain is built from TRBV29-1 and TRBJ1-1, with D tentatively TRBD1 (5 bases). CDR1 and CDR2 from the germline V gene are SQVTM and ANQGSEA. CDR3 length: 11 residues. Trimming shortened V by 4 bases and J by 8 bases, and 11 bases separated the two germline ends. In nucleotides, the CDR3 is TGCAGCGTTGCTGATACAGGAGAAGCTTTCTTT. This gives the protein CSVADTGEAFF.

The chain recombines TRBV6-1 with TRBJ1-2; D is undetermined. Germline CDR1 and CDR2: MNHNS and SASEGT. The CDR3 totals 13 residues. The germline V and J ends were trimmed by 4 bases and 4 bases, with 10 bases remaining between them. In nucleotides, the CDR3 is TGTGCCAGCAGTGTAGGAGGCCTCTATGGCTACACCTTC. Translated, it gives CASSVGGLYGYTF.

About this clone itself: Within the sample, other DNA sequences also encode this same CDR3. This sequence joins TRBV9 and TRBJ1-1, with D hard to call. CDR3 length equals 12 residues. Deletions cut 2 bases from V and 3 bases from J, with 5 bases between. Germline CDR1 SGDLS, CDR2 YYNGEE. The CDR3 here is CASSVGDTEAFF. Here the CDR3 DNA reads TGTGCCAGCAGCGTTGGGGACACTGAAGCTTTCTTT.

The CDR3 reads CASSLGEPGNTIYF. CDR3 nucleotides: TGCGCCAGCAGCCTAGGGGAGCCTGGAAACACCATATATTTT. This chain links TRBV5-1 with TRBJ1-3; tentative D call: TRBD1 (5 bases). The CDR3 has 14 residues. Trimming left V 4 bases short and J 2 bases short, with 10 bases between. The germline CDR1 and CDR2 sequences are SGHRS and YFSETQ.

The chain recombines TRBV29-1 with TRBJ2-1; 8 nucleotides match TRBD2. The germline CDR1 and CDR2 sequences are SQVTM and ANQGSEA. The CDR3 covers 16 residues. V was pared by 7 bases and J by 2 bases, with 13 bases of the junction left unmatched. CDR3 DNA: TGCAGCGGGGGAAAGAATAGCGGGAACCCCTACAATGAGCAGTTCTTC. This encodes CSGGKNSGNPYNEQFF.